One and the same sample provided the 10 T cell receptor beta chains below, sequenced in a study of OX40 agonist ivuxolimab in advanced cancers. Preparation of the library involved the immunoSEQ multiplex PCR assay. TCRdb carries this immuneACCESS record with in-frame sequences only. Its versions omit some clonotypes, under half of them owing to an unresolved V gene in the studies checked, with the rest unexplained. The sample table shows tens of thousands of clones, and 75% to 85% are seen once. The ten largest clones capture roughly a quarter of the sample. Specimen: CD4+ or CD8+ T cells sorted from blood, collected in a trial of the OX40 agonist ivuxolimab. The receptor set was obtained from an adult with an advanced solid tumor such as melanoma, head and neck, liver or kidney cancer.

This chain connects TRBV20-1 to TRBJ2-7; D not certain. CDR3 length: 10 residues. Germline CDR1 DFQATT, CDR2 SNEGSKA (reference sequence). Trimming took 3 bases from V and 5 from J, leaving 5 bases between them. CDR3 protein: CSARDHEQYF. CDR3 in DNA: TGCAGTGCTAGGGACCACGAGCAGTACTTC.

This clone was counted a few times. The chain recombines TRBV19 with TRBJ2-1, with D tentatively TRBD2 (6 bases). Germline V gene sequence: CDR1 LNHDA, CDR2 SQIVND (reference sequence). The CDR3 is made up of 11 amino acids. The ends were cut back, 8 bases at V and 13 bases at J, with 15 bases in the middle. The CDR3 DNA sequence: TGTGCCAGTCGGATCGGGACTCTACAGTTCTTC. It codes for CASRIGTLQFF.

The chain carries TRBV28 and TRBJ1-1, with 8 bases lining up with TRBD1. This CDR3 has 13 residues. Unmatched junction bases numbered 4, after V lost 6 bases and J lost 4 bases. CDR1 and CDR2 from the germline V gene are MDHEN and SYDVKM. The DNA of the CDR3 is TGTGCCAGCAGCCTAGACAGGGGCACTGAAGCTTTCTTT. Amino acid sequence: CASSLDRGTEAFF.

V is TRBV5-3 and J is TRBJ2-7, with 8 bases lining up with TRBD2. TRBV5-3 is filed as an ORF, its function uncertain. This CDR3 comprises 14 residues. V shed 4 bases, J shed 1 base, and the junction held 4 bases outside the gene matches. The DNA for the CDR3 is TGTGCCAGAAGCCGACTAGCGAGATCCTACGAGCAGTACTTC. Its translation: CARSRLARSYEQYF.

By share, this clone counts as medium-sized. The chain employs TRBV4-1 and TRBJ1-2; D gene uncertain. V was shortened by 1 base and J by 3 bases, with 6 bases between the two germline ends. Germline assignment: CDR1 MGHRA and CDR2 YSYEKL. The CDR3 loop spans 13 amino acids. As DNA, the CDR3 is TGCGCCAGCAGCCAAGTGGCGGACTATGGCTACACCTTC. Translation: CASSQVADYGYTF.

The J gene is TRBJ2-3, the V gene TRBV11-1; no clear D gene. Trimming removed 3 bases at V and 0 bases at J, with 7 bases between. The CDR3 length is 14 residues. Germline CDR1 SGHAT, CDR2 FQDESV (reference sequence). CDR3 DNA sequence: TGTGCCAGCAGCTTTTTAGTTAGCACAGATACGCAGTATTTT. This sequence encodes CASSFLVSTDTQYF.

Concerning this clone itself: At the DNA level, this CDR3 is encoded by other sequences in the same sample as well. CDR3 DNA: TGTGCCAGCAGCTTAGACGGATACAATGAGCAGTTCTTC. This sequence encodes CASSLDGYNEQFF. This chain links TRBV11-3 with TRBJ2-1; no reliable D call. CDR3 length: 13 amino acids. Germline V lookup: CDR1 SGHNT, CDR2 YENEEA. The germline V and J ends were trimmed by 0 bases and 4 bases, with 4 bases remaining between them.

This clone appeared once. J is TRBJ2-7 and V is TRBV6-5; D remains ambiguous. Germline assignment: CDR1 MNHEY and CDR2 SVGAGI. Trimming took 0 bases from V and 3 from J, leaving 9 bases between them. CDR3 size: 14 residues. CDR3 DNA sequence: TGTGCCAGCAGTTACTCGATTGGGGTCTACGAGCAGTACTTC. It specifies CASSYSIGVYEQYF.

This clone came up once. The CDR3 is CASNPSGTTSGNTIYF. The CDR3 nucleotides read TGTGCCAGCAATCCCTCGGGGACAACCTCTGGAAACACCATATATTTT. The genes are TRBV5-5 and TRBJ1-3, with D possibly matching TRBD1 (6 bases). The germline V gene has CDR1 SGHKS and CDR2 YYEKEE (reference sequence). CDR3 length equals 16 residues. V dropped 6 bases and J dropped 0 bases, with 16 bases sitting between them.

The rearrangement uses TRBV27 and TRBJ2-7, with 11 bases aligning to TRBD2. The germline V gene encodes CDR1 MNHEY and CDR2 SMNVEV (reference sequence). V shed 5 bases and J 5 bases; nucleotides not matched to a gene: 5. The CDR3 contains 14 residues. The CDR3 nucleotides are TGTGCCAGCAGTCCAGGGACTAGCGGCCACGAGCAGTACTTC. Protein sequence: CASSPGTSGHEQYF.